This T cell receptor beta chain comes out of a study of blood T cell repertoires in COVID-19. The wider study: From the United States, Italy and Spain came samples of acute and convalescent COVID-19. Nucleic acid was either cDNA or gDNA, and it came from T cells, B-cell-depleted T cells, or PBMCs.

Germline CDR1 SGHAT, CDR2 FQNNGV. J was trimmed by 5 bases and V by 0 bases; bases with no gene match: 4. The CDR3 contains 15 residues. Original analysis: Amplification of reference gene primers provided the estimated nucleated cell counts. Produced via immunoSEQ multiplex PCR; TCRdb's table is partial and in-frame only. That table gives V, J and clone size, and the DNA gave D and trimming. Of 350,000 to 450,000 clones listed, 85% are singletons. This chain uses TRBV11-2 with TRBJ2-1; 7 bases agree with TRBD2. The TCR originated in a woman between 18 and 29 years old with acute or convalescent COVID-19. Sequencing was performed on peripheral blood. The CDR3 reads CASSLDRDYNNEQFF. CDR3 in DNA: TGTGCCAGCAGCTTAGACCGGGACTATAACAATGAGCAGTTCTTC.